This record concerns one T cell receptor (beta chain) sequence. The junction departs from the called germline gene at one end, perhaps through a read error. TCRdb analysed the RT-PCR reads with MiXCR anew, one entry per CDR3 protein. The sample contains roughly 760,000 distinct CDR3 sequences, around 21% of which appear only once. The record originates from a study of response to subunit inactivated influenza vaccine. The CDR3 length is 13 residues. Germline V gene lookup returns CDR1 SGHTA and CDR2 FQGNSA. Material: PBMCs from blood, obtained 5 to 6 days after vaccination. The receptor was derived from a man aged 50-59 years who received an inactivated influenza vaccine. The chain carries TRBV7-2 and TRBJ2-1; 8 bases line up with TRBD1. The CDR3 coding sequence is TGTGCCAGCAGCCCCGGACAGGGCGTCGGGCCCGGCTTC. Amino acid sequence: CASSPGQGVGPGF.